This TCR beta chain originates from a study of vaccination and CD4 T cells after COVID-19. General study results and limits: Median SARS-CoV-2-reactive clonotype numbers rose nonsignificantly, about 21 to 38. It was observed that, in convalescent patients, a median around 90% of reactive clones arose only post-vaccination.

Indicated treatment: approximately nine-day PBMC culture with coronavirus spike peptide pools or control peptides (ViraFEST assay). Days 3 and 7 saw half the medium replaced with fresh IL-2 medium. Cultured CD4+ T-cell DNA underwent Oncomine TCR Beta short-read sequencing. Once CD4+ T cells had been cultured, genomic DNA was extracted from them. TCRdb reprocessed the PCR reads via MiXCR and lists one record per CDR3 protein. The sample has approximately 12,000 distinct CDR3 sequences, roughly three fifths seen once. The CDR3 is 15 residues long. Germline CDR1 is SGHAT and CDR2 is FQDESV (reference sequence). The germline V and J ends were trimmed by 2 bases and 5 bases, with 16 bases remaining between them. Remarks on this clonotype: As yet, its antigen is unknown.

This chain uses TRBV11-1 with TRBJ2-7; D gene unclear. The receptor comes from a human donor who had recovered from COVID-19. Source material: CD4+ T cells from blood, cultured in vitro. The CDR3 DNA follows: TGTGCCAGCAGCTTAACACTGGGTAGTCTCCACGAGCAGTACTTC. Its protein product is CASSLTLGSLHEQYF.